The 20 T cell receptor beta chains in this list originate from one sample, sequenced in a study of regulatory T cells in long-lasting Graves disease. The time point is: newly diagnosed GD, antithyroid drugs for less than 3 months. The TCR library was made from RNA that had been extracted from PBMCs in TRIzol. Arm-PCR of CDR3 regions and iRepertoire HTBI primers were used to build TCR beta libraries. Each CDR3 protein is one row after TCRdb ran MiXCR on the multiplex PCR reads. The sample holds a few hundred thousand distinct CDR3 sequences, roughly a fifth seen once. The data were also submitted as part of a second study, on T cells in Graves' hyperthyroidism and ophthalmopathy.

The source was peripheral blood mononuclear cells (PBMCs), collected at new diagnosis, from a patient treated with antithyroid drugs. The receptors shown here come from a woman aged 30 to 39 with Graves disease.

Points on this clonotype: This may come from a read error, since a much larger clone is one base off. The CDR3 here is CDSFDRGRSVWTEAFF. As DNA, the CDR3 is TGTGACAGTTTTGACAGGGGGCGAAGTGTTTGGACTGAAGCTTTCTTT. The chain joins TRBV19 to TRBJ1-1; 10 bases align to TRBD1. Germline loops: CDR1 LNHDA, CDR2 SQIVND (reference sequence). CDR3 size: 16 residues.

In its sample, this clonotype was seen many times. This rearrangement joins TRBV6-2 or TRBV6-3 to TRBJ2-4, with TRBD2 matching over 10 bases. In germline, CDR1 is MNHEY, CDR2 SVGEGT. The CDR3 is 19 amino acids. With V trimmed by 0 bases and J by 0 bases, 8 bases remained unmatched. The CDR3 DNA reads TGTGCCAGCAGTTACTCGAATAGCGGGGGGTCCTTAGCCAAAAACATTCAGTACTTC. Amino acid sequence: CASSYSNSGGSLAKNIQYF.

This clonotype showed up many times. The chain employs TRBV27 and TRBJ2-7, with D unclear. Trimming pared 0 bases from V and 2 bases from J, leaving 8 bases between. Germline-derived CDR1 and CDR2 are MNHEY and SMNVEV (reference sequence). This CDR3 contains 14 residues. Here the CDR3 reads CASSLSWSTYEQYF. CDR3 nucleotides: TGTGCCAGCAGTTTATCTTGGTCAACCTACGAGCAGTACTTC.

Many counts were recorded for this clonotype. In DNA, the CDR3 is TGTGCCAGCAGCCATGACAGCAGCTATGGCTACACCTTC. Encoded protein: CASSHDSSYGYTF. The chain joins TRBV11-2 to TRBJ1-2; D may be TRBD1 (5 bases). Germline lookup yields CDR1 SGHAT and CDR2 FQNNGV. V lost 5 bases and J 4 bases, leaving 11 bases between the germline ends. This CDR3 region has 13 residues.

This clonotype was seen ten or more times. The gene calls are TRBV18 and TRBJ2-3; D ambiguous. V was pared by 0 bases and J by 5 bases, with 9 bases between. Germline V CDR1 and CDR2: KGHSH, LQKENI. The CDR3 has 14 residues. The CDR3 nucleotides read TGTGCCAGCTCACCACCGCCCGTGGAAGATACGCAGTATTTT. It codes for CASSPPPVEDTQYF.

The rearrangement links TRBV20-1 to TRBJ1-5; weak D call: TRBD1 (6 bases). V dropped 6 bases and J dropped 9 bases, with 15 bases sitting between them. Per germline, CDR1 DFQATT and CDR2 SNEGSKA (reference sequence). CDR3 length equals 12 residues. The CDR3: CSARGGQMPQHF. The CDR3 DNA is TGCAGTGCCAGGGGCGGGCAGATGCCCCAGCATTTT.

This clonotype was recorded at least ten times. CDR3 protein: CASSRTDESYTF. CDR3 in DNA: TGTGCCAGCAGCCGCACCGACGAGAGCTACACCTTC. The chain uses TRBV7-9 and TRBJ1-2; D is unresolved. CDR3 length: 12 residues. The germline V and J ends were trimmed by 5 bases and 9 bases, with 13 bases remaining between them. Germline V gene lookup returns CDR1 SEHNR and CDR2 FQNEAQ (reference sequence).

This clonotype occurred many times. V usage is TRBV30 and J usage is TRBJ2-1; 7 nucleotides agree with TRBD2. The length of the CDR3 is 13 residues. Trimming cost V 1 base and J 12 bases; bases outside gene matches: 9. CDR1 and CDR2 from the germline V gene are GTSNPN and SVGIG (reference sequence). The CDR3 spells CAWSATGLPWQFF. The CDR3 DNA sequence: TGTGCCTGGAGTGCAACGGGACTACCATGGCAGTTCTTC. Based on the CDR3 plus reference TRBV30 and TRBJ2-1, the full variable domain is SQTIHQWPATLVQPVGSPLSLECTVEGTSNPNLYWYRQAAGRGLQLLFYSVGIGQISSEVPQNLSASRPQDRQFILSSKKLLLSDSGFYLCAWSATGLPWQFFGPGTRLTVL.

There are many counts of this clonotype. This chain links TRBV5-5 with TRBJ1-1, with D perhaps TRBD1 (5 bases). This CDR3 region has 16 residues. V lost 1 base, J lost 4 bases, and 17 bases lay in between. The V gene's germline CDR1 is SGHKS and CDR2 YYEKEE (reference sequence). The CDR3 sequence is CASSLMGWGGSTEAFF. As DNA, the CDR3 is TGTGCCAGCAGCTTGATGGGATGGGGGGGGAGCACTGAAGCTTTCTTT. Complete variable domain (other parts from reference TRBV5-5 and TRBJ1-1): DAGVTQSPTHLIKTRGQQVTLRCSPISGHKSVSWYQQVLGQGPQFIFQYYEKEERGRGNFPDRFSARQFPNYSSELNVNALLLGDSALYLCASSLMGWGGSTEAFFGQGTRLTVV.

This clonotype was counted ten times or more. The J gene is TRBJ2-2, the V gene TRBV28, with 7 bases fitting TRBD1. V lost 6 bases to trimming and J lost 4 bases; unmatched junction nucleotides: 11. Germline V gene sequence: CDR1 MDHEN, CDR2 SYDVKM. The CDR3 consists of 16 residues. As DNA, the CDR3 is TGTGCCAGCAGACCGGGACAGAGGATTCTCACCGGGGAGCTGTTTTTT. Translated: CASRPGQRILTGELFF.

This clonotype has at least ten counts. V is TRBV5-1 and J is TRBJ1-1; a possible D gene is TRBD1 (6 bases). Germline assignment: CDR1 SGHRS and CDR2 YFSETQ. The CDR3 loop spans 15 amino acids. V was trimmed by 4 bases and J by 5 bases, leaving 18 bases between them. The CDR3 DNA reads as TGCGCCAGCAGCCCCGACAGGCCGGTAGGGACTGAAGCTTTCTTT. Encoded protein: CASSPDRPVGTEAFF.

This clonotype has only a few counts. V gene TRBV27 combines with J gene TRBJ2-7; no reliable D call. CDR3 length: 13 residues. Trimming cost V 6 bases and J 0 bases, with 9 bases left between them. Germline lookup yields CDR1 MNHEY and CDR2 SMNVEV (reference sequence). CDR3 in amino acids: CASSDLSSYEQYF. As DNA, the CDR3 is TGTGCCAGCAGCGACCTAAGCTCCTACGAGCAGTACTTC.

This clonotype was recorded at least ten times. The gene calls are TRBV19 and TRBJ1-1, with TRBD1 identical over 8 bases. Unmatched junction bases numbered 2, after V lost 1 base and J lost 4 bases. The germline V gene encodes CDR1 LNHDA and CDR2 SQIVND (reference sequence). There are 14 residues in the CDR3. The CDR3 loop is CASSIGQGSTEAFF. The CDR3 DNA reads TGTGCCAGTAGTATAGGACAGGGGTCCACTGAAGCTTTCTTT.

In regard to this clonotype: One junction end does not reproduce the germline sequence, and a read error may be involved. This chain joins TRBV5-1 and TRBJ2-1; 10 nucleotides align to TRBD2. The V gene's germline CDR1 is SGHRS and CDR2 YFSETQ. The CDR3 contains 15 residues. The CDR3 reads CASSTPSGSHYEQLF. The CDR3, as DNA: TGCGCCAGCAGCACCCCTAGCGGGAGCCACTATGAGCAGTTGTTC. Full variable domain (outside the CDR3, taken from reference TRBV5-1 and TRBJ2-1): KAGVTQTPRYLIKTRGQQVTLSCSPISGHRSVSWYQQTPGQGLQFLFEYFSETQRNKGNFPGRFSGRQFSNSRSEMNVSTLELGDSALYLCASSTPSGSHYEQLFGPGTRLTVL.

The table lists this clonotype with many counts. The V and J genes are TRBV3-1 and TRBJ1-1; 9 bases align to TRBD1. The trim removed 3 bases at V and 5 bases at J, leaving 7 bases unmatched. The V gene's germline CDR1 is LGHDT and CDR2 YNNKEL (reference sequence). This CDR3 region has 15 residues. CDR3 region: CASSQGLTGGTEAFF. CDR3 DNA: TGTGCCAGCAGCCAGGGATTGACAGGGGGGACTGAAGCTTTCTTT. Full variable domain (outside the CDR3, taken from reference TRBV3-1 and TRBJ1-1): DTAVSQTPKYLVTQMGNDKSIKCEQNLGHDTMYWYKQDSKKFLKIMFSYNNKELIINETVPNRFSPKSPDKAHLNLHINSLELGDSAVYFCASSQGLTGGTEAFFGQGTRLTVV.

This sequence joins TRBV7-9 and TRBJ1-2, with D possibly TRBD1 on 6 matching bases. The CDR3 sequence is 18 residues long. Germline lookup yields CDR1 SEHNR and CDR2 FQNEAQ (reference sequence). Trimming stripped 5 bases from V and 2 bases from J, with 24 bases between. CDR3 sequence reads: CASSTVGGEGDPNYGYTF. The DNA for the CDR3 is TGTGCCAGCAGCACAGTTGGCGGCGAGGGGGACCCAAACTATGGCTACACCTTC.

Ten or more counts support this clonotype. The rearrangement uses TRBV7-2 and TRBJ2-1; D possibly matches TRBD1 or TRBD2 (5 bases each). The CDR3 is 15 residues long. Trimming took 2 bases from V and 6 from J, leaving 14 bases between them. The germline V gene encodes CDR1 SGHTA and CDR2 FQGNSA. The CDR3 sequence is CASSLSSRDVNEQFF. CDR3 in DNA: TGTGCCAGCAGCTTAAGTTCACGGGACGTCAATGAGCAGTTCTTC.

This clonotype came up many times. The CDR3 DNA is TGTGCCAGCAGCAAAGCGACAGGGACTTGGGCCGGGGAGCTGTTTTTT. It specifies CASSKATGTWAGELFF. V usage is TRBV11-3 and J usage is TRBJ2-2, with TRBD1 as a possible D gene (7 bases). The CDR3 is 16 residues long. From germline, CDR1 is SGHNT and CDR2 YENEEA. Between the trimmed V and J ends, which lost 5 bases and 6 bases, there was a span of 19 bases.

The DNA of the CDR3 is TGTGCCAGCACCGCACACAGGGTCGCCTACGAGCAGTACTTC. Amino acids: CASTAHRVAYEQYF. J is TRBJ2-7 and V is TRBV6-2 or TRBV6-3; a weak D match, TRBD1 (6 bases). CDR3 length equals 14 residues. Germline V gene sequence: CDR1 MNHEY, CDR2 SVGEGT. Trimming took off 7 bases at V and 2 bases at J, with 15 bases between the two ends.

Many counts were recorded for this clonotype. The rearrangement uses TRBV20-1 and TRBJ1-2, with 9 bases lining up with TRBD1. Trimming at V came to 3 bases and at J to 2 bases, leaving 19 bases not matched to a gene. From germline, CDR1 is DFQATT and CDR2 SNEGSKA (reference sequence). This CDR3 has 19 residues. The CDR3 sequence: CSARASPGQGPHSNYGYTF. In DNA, the CDR3 is TGCAGTGCTAGGGCCAGCCCGGGACAGGGTCCTCACAGCAACTATGGCTACACCTTC.